The rows below give T cell receptor beta chains drawn from one sample of a study of control samples from healthy donors and cancer patients. Some clones are missing from TCRdb's copy, which holds only in-frame ones; the method was immunoSEQ multiplex PCR. Of roughly 30,000 clones in the sample, approximately 93% are singletons; the top ten hold around 1.6%. The sample was PBMCs. The receptors were gathered from a man in his forties with colorectal cancer. CDR3s include the opening cysteine and the closing phenylalanine or tryptophan. D genes are given only for firm matches. The listing skips clone size in some rows; elsewhere it reads once, few, many or a size class.

clone size	D gene	V gene	J gene	CDR3 protein	CDR3 DNA
-	-	TRBV19	TRBJ2-7	CASSSYLGAYEQYF	TGTGCCAGTAGTTCGTACCTAGGAGCCTACGAGCAGTACTTC
-	TRBD1	TRBV18	TRBJ2-7	CASSPTGIFEQYF	TGTGCCAGCTCACCGACAGGGATCTTCGAGCAGTACTTC
-	TRBD2	TRBV9	TRBJ2-3	CASSVIPPSGGALDTQYF	TGTGCCAGCAGCGTAATCCCGCCTAGCGGGGGGGCCCTGGATACGCAGTATTTT
once	TRBD1	TRBV19	TRBJ1-2	CASTPRDRGGYTF	TGTGCCAGTACTCCCCGGGACAGGGGAGGCTACACCTTC
once	-	TRBV6-6	TRBJ1-2	CASSSLDGRDGYTF	TGTGCCAGCAGTTCCCTAGACGGTAGGGATGGCTACACCTTC
once	TRBD1	TRBV5-6	TRBJ1-6	CASSIWDRENSPLHF	TGTGCCAGCAGCATTTGGGACAGGGAGAATTCACCCCTCCACTTT
-	-	TRBV12-3/TRBV12-4	TRBJ2-6	CASTPGANVLTF	TGTGCCAGCACCCCTGGGGCCAACGTCCTGACTTTC
-	TRBD1	TRBV6-5	TRBJ1-3	CASRMDRISGNTIYF	TGTGCCAGCAGGATGGACAGGATCTCTGGAAACACCATATATTTT
-	-	TRBV24-1	TRBJ2-2	CATSDGRGANTGELFF	TGTGCCACCAGTGACGGCAGGGGGGCCAACACCGGGGAGCTGTTTTTT
-	-	TRBV9	TRBJ1-3	CASSVVRPNRPGSGNTIYF	TGTGCCAGCAGCGTAGTTAGGCCTAACCGACCGGGCTCTGGAAACACCATATATTTT
-	TRBD1	TRBV13	TRBJ1-6	CASSYRGTGNSPLHF	TGTGCCAGCAGCTATCGGGGGACAGGAAATTCACCCCTCCACTTT
-	-	TRBV19	TRBJ1-1	CASSLSAMNTEAFF	TGTGCCAGTAGTCTTTCCGCCATGAACACTGAAGCTTTCTTT
-	TRBD1	TRBV6-2/TRBV6-3	TRBJ1-6	CASSLRTGQSPLHF	TGTGCCAGCAGTCTCCGGACAGGGCAATCACCCCTCCACTTT
-	-	TRBV12-3/TRBV12-4	TRBJ2-1	CASSSRWDEQFF	TGTGCCAGCAGTTCCAGGTGGGATGAGCAGTTCTTC
-	TRBD1	TRBV18	TRBJ1-1	CASSPGTGNTEAFF	TGTGCCAGCTCACCAGGGACAGGGAACACTGAAGCTTTCTTT
-	TRBD1	TRBV30	TRBJ2-7	CAWMRQGSEQYF	TGTGCCTGGATGAGACAGGGCAGTGAGCAGTACTTC
-	-	TRBV5-4	TRBJ1-1	CASRGQPNTEAFF	TGTGCCAGCAGAGGACAGCCGAACACTGAAGCTTTCTTT
once	-	TRBV18	TRBJ1-1	CASSREGGTNTEAFF	TGTGCCAGCTCGCGGGAGGGGGGGACGAACACTGAAGCTTTCTTT
-	-	TRBV27	TRBJ2-3	CASSLTGTESDTQYF	TGTGCCAGCAGCCTGACGGGGACCGAGTCGGATACGCAGTATTTT
once	TRBD2	TRBV18	TRBJ2-5	CASSSGTSPRETQYF	TGTGCCAGCTCATCCGGGACTAGCCCACGGGAGACCCAGTACTTC
-	-	TRBV9	TRBJ2-3	CASSSQSGITDTQYF	TGTGCCAGCAGCTCACAGTCGGGGATCACAGATACGCAGTATTTT
-	-	TRBV3-1/TRBV3-2	TRBJ1-1	CATRRGSEAFF	TGTGCCACCAGAAGGGGGTCTGAAGCTTTCTTT
-	-	TRBV3-1/TRBV3-2	TRBJ1-6	CASSSRRAPLHF	TGTGCCAGCAGCTCCCGTAGGGCACCCCTCCACTTT
-	-	TRBV2	TRBJ2-7	CASGYRPREQYF	TGTGCCAGCGGTTACAGGCCTCGCGAGCAGTACTTC
-	TRBD1	TRBV2	TRBJ2-2	CASSIDRGGGELFF	TGTGCCAGCAGTATCGACAGGGGTGGCGGGGAGCTGTTTTTT
once	-	TRBV9	TRBJ1-5	CASSVGGSNQPQHF	TGTGCCAGCAGCGTAGGGGGTAGCAATCAGCCCCAGCATTTT
-	-	TRBV5-6	TRBJ2-7	CASSTDTGLGEQYF	TGTGCCAGCAGCACAGATACAGGGTTAGGGGAGCAGTACTTC
-	-	TRBV5-1	TRBJ2-5	CASSLGTGQETQYF	TGCGCCAGCAGCTTAGGGACGGGACAAGAGACCCAGTACTTC
-	-	TRBV7-8	TRBJ1-2	CASSPIGGEGDYGYTF	TGTGCCAGCAGCCCTATTGGGGGGGAGGGCGACTATGGCTACACCTTC
-	-	TRBV9	TRBJ1-6	CASSQAGNSPLHF	TGTGCCAGCAGCCAGGCGGGTAATTCACCCCTCCACTTT
-	-	TRBV5-1	TRBJ1-2	CASSLIETSGYTF	TGCGCCAGCAGCTTGATAGAGACGAGTGGCTACACCTTC
-	TRBD1	TRBV2	TRBJ1-5	CASSERGSGGLDNQPQHF	TGTGCCAGCAGTGAAAGGGGGTCAGGGGGTTTGGACAATCAGCCCCAGCATTTT
-	-	TRBV7-9	TRBJ1-2	CASSGVTANYGYTF	TGTGCCAGCAGCGGAGTAACAGCTAACTATGGCTACACCTTC
-	TRBD2	TRBV27	TRBJ2-2	CASSGRIAGVYTGELFF	TGTGCCAGCAGTGGGAGAATAGCGGGGGTATACACCGGGGAGCTGTTTTTT
-	-	TRBV9	TRBJ1-3	CASSVETANSGNTIYF	TGTGCCAGCAGCGTAGAGACAGCCAACTCTGGAAACACCATATATTTT
-	TRBD2	TRBV7-2	TRBJ2-5	CASSFSGGAVKETQYF	TGTGCCAGCAGCTTCAGCGGGGGGGCCGTGAAGGAGACCCAGTACTTC
-	-	TRBV2	TRBJ2-7	CASGETYEQYF	TGTGCCAGCGGGGAAACCTACGAGCAGTACTTC
-	-	TRBV24-1	TRBJ2-7	CATSDFSSGRREQYF	TGTGCCACCAGTGATTTCTCATCAGGGCGGCGCGAGCAGTACTTC
-	-	TRBV7-8	TRBJ1-1	CASSLVGRGQGGTEAFF	TGTGCCAGCAGCTTAGTTGGCCGGGGGCAAGGGGGCACTGAAGCTTTCTTT
-	TRBD2	TRBV11-3	TRBJ2-1	CASSRRAGGPDNEQFF	TGTGCCAGCAGCCGAAGAGCGGGGGGGCCCGACAATGAGCAGTTCTTC
-	-	TRBV19	TRBJ2-7	CASSRDRTYEQYF	TGTGCCAGTAGCAGGGACCGTACCTACGAGCAGTACTTC
-	TRBD1	TRBV6-5	TRBJ1-1	CASRKTGGREAFF	TGTGCCAGCAGAAAAACAGGGGGTCGTGAAGCTTTCTTT
-	-	TRBV11-2	TRBJ2-3	CASSLDGASGSDTQYF	TGTGCCAGCAGCTTAGATGGGGCTAGTGGTTCAGATACGCAGTATTTT
-	TRBD1	TRBV2	TRBJ1-2	CASSEVVRGNYGYTF	TGTGCCAGCAGTGAAGTAGTCAGGGGGAACTATGGCTACACCTTC
-	-	TRBV6-6	TRBJ2-3	CASSYDSISDTQYF	TGTGCCAGCAGTTACGACAGCATTTCAGATACGCAGTATTTT
-	-	TRBV5-8	TRBJ2-7	CATQDRIGTTEQYF	TGTGCCACCCAAGATCGAATAGGGACCACCGAGCAGTACTTC
once	-	TRBV18	TRBJ1-3	CASSPQAVRSGNTIYF	TGTGCCAGCTCACCACAAGCGGTTCGCTCTGGAAACACCATATATTTT
-	TRBD1	TRBV9	TRBJ1-1	CASSVTGRGETEAFF	TGTGCCAGCAGCGTGACAGGGAGAGGAGAGACTGAAGCTTTCTTT
-	TRBD2	TRBV7-3	TRBJ2-3	CASSQRGGGAIDTQYF	TGTGCCAGCAGCCAACGGGGCGGGGGGGCCATAGATACGCAGTATTTT
-	TRBD2	TRBV7-2	TRBJ2-5	CASSQGLADQETQYF	TGTGCCAGCAGCCAGGGACTAGCAGATCAAGAGACCCAGTACTTC
-	TRBD1	TRBV6-6	TRBJ1-4	CASSFTGGDEKLFF	TGTGCCAGCAGTTTTACAGGGGGGGATGAAAAACTGTTTTTT
-	-	TRBV12-3/TRBV12-4	TRBJ1-1	CASSLHASTEAFF	TGTGCCAGCAGTTTACACGCCTCCACTGAAGCTTTCTTT
once	TRBD1	TRBV4-3	TRBJ1-3	CASSRRTGDPGLVFGNTIYF	TGCGCCAGCAGCCGCCGGACAGGGGACCCAGGTTTGGTGTTTGGAAACACCATATATTTT
once	-	TRBV6-5	TRBJ1-5	CASSYDGRARPQHF	TGTGCCAGCAGTTACGATGGCAGGGCTCGGCCCCAGCATTTT
-	-	TRBV29-1	TRBJ2-5	CSVVRPGETQYF	TGCAGCGTTGTGAGGCCGGGAGAGACCCAGTACTTC